This TCR beta chain was retrieved from a study of CD8 T cells in ankylosing spondylitis. Study outcomes and limitations: Significant enrichment of disease-linked clones was reportedly seen in matched ankylosing spondylitis synovial fluid. A TCR beta motif of 7 or 8 highly homologous variants appeared characteristic of ankylosing spondylitis blood.

Researchers built TCR beta libraries using quantitative 5'-RACE with molecular barcodes. One entry per CDR3 protein results from TCRdb running MiXCR on the 5' RACE reads. The table lists 10,000 to 15,000 distinct CDR3 sequences, 2.8% of them singletons. By its share, this clonotype is medium-sized. No antigen is known for it. After removal of 4 bases from V and 6 bases from J, the junction contained 19 bases not matched to a gene. This CDR3 contains 21 residues. The germline V gene encodes CDR1 SGDLS and CDR2 YYNGEE. The sequenced sample consisted of blood, either unsorted or a sorted T cell fraction (not recorded which). V and J are TRBV9 and TRBJ2-1; 16 bases are shared with TRBD2. This TCR derives from a male donor with ankylosing spondylitis or in good health (not recorded which). In DNA, the CDR3 is TGTGCCAGCAGCCGTACACTCTCCGGGACTAGCGGGGGGGCGGGTTTCAATGAGCAGTTCTTC. As protein: CASSRTLSGTSGGAGFNEQFF.